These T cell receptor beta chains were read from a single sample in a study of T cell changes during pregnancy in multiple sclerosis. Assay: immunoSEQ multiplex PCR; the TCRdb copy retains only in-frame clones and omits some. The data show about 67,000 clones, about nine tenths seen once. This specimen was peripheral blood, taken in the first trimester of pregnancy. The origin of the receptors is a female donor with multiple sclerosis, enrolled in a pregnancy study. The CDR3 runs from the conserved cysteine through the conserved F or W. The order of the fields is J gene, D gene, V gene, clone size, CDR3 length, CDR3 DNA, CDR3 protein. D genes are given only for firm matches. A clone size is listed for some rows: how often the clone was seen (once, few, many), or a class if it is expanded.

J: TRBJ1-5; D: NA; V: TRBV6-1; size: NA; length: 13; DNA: TGTGCCAGCAGTGACAGGGACACACAGCCCCAGCATTTT; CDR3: CASSDRDTQPQHF
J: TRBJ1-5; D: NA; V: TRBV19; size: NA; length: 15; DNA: TGTGCCAGTAGTTACAGGGTATATAGCAATCAGCCCCAGCATTTT; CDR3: CASSYRVYSNQPQHF
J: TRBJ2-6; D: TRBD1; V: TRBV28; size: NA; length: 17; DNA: TGTGCCAGCAGTCGCTCGACAGGGCGCTCTGGGGCCAACGTCCTGACTTTC; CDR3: CASSRSTGRSGANVLTF
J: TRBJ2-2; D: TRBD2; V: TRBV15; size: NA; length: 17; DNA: TGTGCCACCAGCGATAAGGAAGCGGGGGGAAACACCGGGGAGCTGTTTTTT; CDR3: CATSDKEAGGNTGELFF
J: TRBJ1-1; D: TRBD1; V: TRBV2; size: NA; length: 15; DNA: TGTGCCAGCAGGGGGCCGGGACAGGGCAACACTGAAGCTTTCTTT; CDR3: CASRGPGQGNTEAFF
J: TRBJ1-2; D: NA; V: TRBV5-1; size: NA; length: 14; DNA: TGCGCCAGCAGCTTGGGACAGAACCTCTATGGCTACACCTTC; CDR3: CASSLGQNLYGYTF
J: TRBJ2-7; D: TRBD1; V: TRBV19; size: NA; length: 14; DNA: TGTGCCAGTAGTATGGAGGGACAGGGGACCGAGCAGTACTTC; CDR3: CASSMEGQGTEQYF
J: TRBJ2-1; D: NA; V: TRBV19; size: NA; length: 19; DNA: TGTGCCAGTAGTATAGACTCGGGATACCTAGCTTTATTGGGCAATGAGCAGTTCTTC; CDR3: CASSIDSGYLALLGNEQFF
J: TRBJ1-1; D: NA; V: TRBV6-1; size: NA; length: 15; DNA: TGTGCCAGCAGTGAAGGTCCCTTCGACAGGCGTGAAGCTTTCTTT; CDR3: CASSEGPFDRREAFF
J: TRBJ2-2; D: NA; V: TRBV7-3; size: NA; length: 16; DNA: TGTGCCAGCAGCCAATTAGGCGGGATCTCTGGCGGGGAGCTGTTTTTT; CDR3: CASSQLGGISGGELFF
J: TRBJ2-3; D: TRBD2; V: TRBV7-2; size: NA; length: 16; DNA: TGTGCCAGCAGCCTACAGCGGGGGGTTGGCACAGATACGCAGTATTTT; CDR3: CASSLQRGVGTDTQYF
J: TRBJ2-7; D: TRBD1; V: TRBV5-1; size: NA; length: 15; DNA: TGCGCCAGCAGTCGTAGCGGGACAGGGGGCAACGAGCAGTACTTC; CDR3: CASSRSGTGGNEQYF
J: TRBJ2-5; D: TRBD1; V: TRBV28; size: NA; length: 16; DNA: TGTGCCAGCAGTTCCCCCCAGGGACAGGGTGGAGAGACCCAGTACTTC; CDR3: CASSSPQGQGGETQYF
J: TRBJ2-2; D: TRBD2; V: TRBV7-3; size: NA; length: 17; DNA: TGTGCCAGCAGCCCCGAGGCAGCGGGGTCGGGGCCCGGGGAGCTGTTTTTT; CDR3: CASSPEAAGSGPGELFF
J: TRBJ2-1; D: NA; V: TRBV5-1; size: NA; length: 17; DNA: TGCGCCAGCAGCCCCTCACTACCGGGTCTACTCTACAATGAGCAGTTCTTC; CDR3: CASSPSLPGLLYNEQFF
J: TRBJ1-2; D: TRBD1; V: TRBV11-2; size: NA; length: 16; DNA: TGTGCCAGCAGCCTAGGACAGGGGGCCCGTCGGGGAGGCTACACCTTC; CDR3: CASSLGQGARRGGYTF
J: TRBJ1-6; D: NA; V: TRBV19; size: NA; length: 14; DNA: TGTGCCAGTAGTATGGGGCAGGGTTATTCACCCCTCCACTTT; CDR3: CASSMGQGYSPLHF
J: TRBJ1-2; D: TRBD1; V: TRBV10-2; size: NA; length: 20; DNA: TGCGCCAGCAGTGAGTCAGGAAGGGGGCCAGGGGATAGGGAAGGCTATGGCTACACCTTC; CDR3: CASSESGRGPGDREGYGYTF
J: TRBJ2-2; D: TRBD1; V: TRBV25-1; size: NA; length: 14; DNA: TGTGCCAGCAGTGAGGACAGGGACACCGGGGAGCTGTTTTTT; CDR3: CASSEDRDTGELFF
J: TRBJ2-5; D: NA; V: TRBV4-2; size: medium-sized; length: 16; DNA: TGTGCCAGCAGCCCGGAACACAGGGCTTACCAAGAGACCCAGTACTTC; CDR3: CASSPEHRAYQETQYF
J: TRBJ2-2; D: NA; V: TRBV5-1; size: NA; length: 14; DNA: TGCGCCAGCAGCTTCCGAGGGAGTACCGGGGAGCTGTTTTTT; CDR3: CASSFRGSTGELFF
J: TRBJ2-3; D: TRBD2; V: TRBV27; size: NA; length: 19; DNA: TGTGCCAGCAGTGTGCTAGCGGGCCTATCGGGTATTGGGACAGATACGCAGTATTTT; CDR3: CASSVLAGLSGIGTDTQYF
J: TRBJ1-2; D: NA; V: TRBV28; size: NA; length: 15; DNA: TGTGCCAGCAGTTTACCGGGTCAGGGCCTCTATGGCTACACCTTC; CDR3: CASSLPGQGLYGYTF
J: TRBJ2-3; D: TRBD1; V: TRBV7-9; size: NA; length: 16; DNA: TGTGCCAGCAGCCCCCGGGGACAGGGAAGCACAGATACGCAGTATTTT; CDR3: CASSPRGQGSTDTQYF
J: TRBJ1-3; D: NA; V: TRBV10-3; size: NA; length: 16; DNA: TGTGCCATCAGTGAGTCGTTAGGGGTGGCTGGAAACACCATATATTTT; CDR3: CAISESLGVAGNTIYF
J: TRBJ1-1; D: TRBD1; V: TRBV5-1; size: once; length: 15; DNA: TGCGCCAGCAGCTTGGACAGGGGGCAGTGGACTGAAGCTTTCTTT; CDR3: CASSLDRGQWTEAFF
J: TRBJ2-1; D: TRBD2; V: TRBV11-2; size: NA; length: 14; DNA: TGTGCCAGCAGCTTAGAACTAGCGCTCAATGAGCAGTTCTTC; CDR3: CASSLELALNEQFF
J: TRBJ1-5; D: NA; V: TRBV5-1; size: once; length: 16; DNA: TGCGCCAGCAGCTTGGGCGGCGGACTATCGGAACAGCCCCAGCATTTT; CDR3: CASSLGGGLSEQPQHF
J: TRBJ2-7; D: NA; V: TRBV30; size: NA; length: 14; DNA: TGTGCCTGGACTCCAGGGTCACTATCCTACGAGCAGTACTTC; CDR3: CAWTPGSLSYEQYF
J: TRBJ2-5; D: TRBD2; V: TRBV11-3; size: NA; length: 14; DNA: TGTGCCAGCAGCTCGGGGGGGCTCCAAGAGACCCAGTACTTC; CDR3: CASSSGGLQETQYF
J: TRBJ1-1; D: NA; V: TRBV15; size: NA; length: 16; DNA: TGTGCCACCAGCTTTCGCTTTGGTACCGGGTCGGGTAATGCTTTCTTT; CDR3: CATSFRFGTGSGNAFF
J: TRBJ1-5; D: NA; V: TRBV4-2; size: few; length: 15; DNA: TGTGCCAGCAGCCAAGAGAGATATAGCAATCAGCCCCAGCATTTT; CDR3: CASSQERYSNQPQHF
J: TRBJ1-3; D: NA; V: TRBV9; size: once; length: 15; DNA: TGTGCCAGCAGCGTAGCTACCGGGAGCGGAAACACCATATATTTT; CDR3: CASSVATGSGNTIYF
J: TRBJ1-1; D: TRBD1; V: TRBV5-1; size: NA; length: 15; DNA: TGCGCCAGCAGCTTGGAGGGCAGGGGGCGAACTGAAGCTTTCTTT; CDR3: CASSLEGRGRTEAFF
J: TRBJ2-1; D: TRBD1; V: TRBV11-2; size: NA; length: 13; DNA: TGTGCCAGCGGGGAACAGGGGTTCAATGAGCAGTTCTTC; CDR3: CASGEQGFNEQFF
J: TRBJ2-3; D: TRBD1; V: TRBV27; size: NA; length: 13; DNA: TGTGCCAGCAGTCGACAGGGAACCGATACGCAGTATTTT; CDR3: CASSRQGTDTQYF
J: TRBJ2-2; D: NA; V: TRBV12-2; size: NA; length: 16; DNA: TGTGCAAGTCGATCGAGGGACAGGGGGCTTGACGGGGAGCTGTTTTTT; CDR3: CASRSRDRGLDGELFF
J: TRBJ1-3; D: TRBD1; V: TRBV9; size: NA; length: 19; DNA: TGTGCCAGCAGCGACCCAGGGGGCTTCCTACCCTCCTCTGGAAACACCATATATTTT; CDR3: CASSDPGGFLPSSGNTIYF
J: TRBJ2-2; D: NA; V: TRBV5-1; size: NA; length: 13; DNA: TGCGCCACCAAACCCAAGGAGACCGGGGAGCTGTTTTTT; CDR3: CATKPKETGELFF
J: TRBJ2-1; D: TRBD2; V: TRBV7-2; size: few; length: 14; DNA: TGTGCCAGCAGCACCACTACTAGCGGGGGAGAGCAGTTCTTC; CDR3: CASSTTTSGGEQFF
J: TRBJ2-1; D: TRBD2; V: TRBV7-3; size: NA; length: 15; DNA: TGTGCCAGCAGCTTTAGCGGGGGGGCAGTATATGAGCAGTTCTTC; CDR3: CASSFSGGAVYEQFF
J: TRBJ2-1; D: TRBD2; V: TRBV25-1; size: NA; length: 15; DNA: TGTGCCAGCGGCGTAGCGGGAGGCCCCTACAATGAGCAGTTCTTC; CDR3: CASGVAGGPYNEQFF
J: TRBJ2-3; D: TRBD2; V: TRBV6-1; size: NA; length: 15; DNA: TGTGCCAGCAGTGAACGCGGGAGGGCCGCAGATACGCAGTATTTT; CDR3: CASSERGRAADTQYF
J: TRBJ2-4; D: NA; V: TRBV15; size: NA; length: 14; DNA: TGTGCCACCAGCACTCTTATAGCCAAAAACATTCAGTACTTC; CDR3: CATSTLIAKNIQYF
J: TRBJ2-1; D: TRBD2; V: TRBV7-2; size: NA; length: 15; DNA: TGTGCCAGCAGCTTAGGACTAGCACCTGTCGGTGAGCAGTTCTTC; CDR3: CASSLGLAPVGEQFF
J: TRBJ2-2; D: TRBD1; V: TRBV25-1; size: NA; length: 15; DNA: TGTGCCAGCAGTGGGCGGACAGGGGGTCACGGGGAGCTGTTTTTT; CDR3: CASSGRTGGHGELFF
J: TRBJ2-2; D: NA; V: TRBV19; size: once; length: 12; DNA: TGTGCCAGTAGTACGGGGGCCGGGGAGCTGTTTTTT; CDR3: CASSTGAGELFF
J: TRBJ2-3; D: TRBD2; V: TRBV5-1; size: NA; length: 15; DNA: TGCGCCAGCGGGCGGGGCGGGAGAGAACGGGATACGCAGTATTTT; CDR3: CASGRGGRERDTQYF
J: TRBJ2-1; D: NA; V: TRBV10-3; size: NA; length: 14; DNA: TGTGCCATCAGTGATGGGGGCGTTTACAATGAGCAGTTCTTC; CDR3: CAISDGGVYNEQFF
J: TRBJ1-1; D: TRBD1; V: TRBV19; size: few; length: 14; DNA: TGTGCCAGTAGTTTACAGGGGTTAGGCACTGAAGCTTTCTTT; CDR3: CASSLQGLGTEAFF
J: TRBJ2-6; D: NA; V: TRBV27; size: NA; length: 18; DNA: TGTGCCAGCAGTTTATGGTCGGTCGGTCCCTTAGGGGCCAACGTCCTGACTTTC; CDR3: CASSLWSVGPLGANVLTF
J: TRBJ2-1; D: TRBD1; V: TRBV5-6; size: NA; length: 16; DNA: TGTGCCAGCACAGGTGGGGGACAGGGGGCTAACAATGAGCAGTTCTTC; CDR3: CASTGGGQGANNEQFF
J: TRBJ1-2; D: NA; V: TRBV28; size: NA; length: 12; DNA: TGTGCCAGCAATTTACAGGGCTATGGCTACACCTTC; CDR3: CASNLQGYGYTF
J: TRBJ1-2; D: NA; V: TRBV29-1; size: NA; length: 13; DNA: TGCAGCGTTGTTTTACAGGGAAACTATGGCTACACCTTC; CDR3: CSVVLQGNYGYTF
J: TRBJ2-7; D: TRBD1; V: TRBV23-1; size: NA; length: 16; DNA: TGCGCCAGCCTTACCACCGGGACAGGGGGCGGGTACGAGCAGTACTTC; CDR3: CASLTTGTGGGYEQYF
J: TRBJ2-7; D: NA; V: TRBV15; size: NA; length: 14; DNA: TGTGCCACCAGCAAAGGCGGAAACTCCTACGAGCAGTACTTC; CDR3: CATSKGGNSYEQYF
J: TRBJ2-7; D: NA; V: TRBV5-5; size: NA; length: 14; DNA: TGTGCCAGCAGCTTGGAAGGGGGATACTACGAGCAGTACTTC; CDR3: CASSLEGGYYEQYF
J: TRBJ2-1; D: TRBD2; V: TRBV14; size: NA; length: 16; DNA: TGTGCCAGCAGCCAACTAGGACTAGCGGAAAACAATGAGCAGTTCTTC; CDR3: CASSQLGLAENNEQFF
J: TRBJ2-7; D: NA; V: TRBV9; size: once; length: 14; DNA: TGTGCCAGCAGCGTAGGGGACTTCCCCTGGGAGCAGTACTTC; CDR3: CASSVGDFPWEQYF
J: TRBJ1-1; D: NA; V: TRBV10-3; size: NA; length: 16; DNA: TGTGCCATCAGTGATAAAGCAGGGGCTGGGGGCACTGAAGCTTTCTTT; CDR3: CAISDKAGAGGTEAFF